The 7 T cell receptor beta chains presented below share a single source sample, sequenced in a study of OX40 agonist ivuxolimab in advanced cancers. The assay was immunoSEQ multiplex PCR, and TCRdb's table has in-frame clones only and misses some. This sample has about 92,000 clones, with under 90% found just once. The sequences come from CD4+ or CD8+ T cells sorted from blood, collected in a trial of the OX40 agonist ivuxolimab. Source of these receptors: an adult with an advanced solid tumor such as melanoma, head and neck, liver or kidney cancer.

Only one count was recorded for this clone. In DNA form, the CDR3 reads TGTGCCAGCAGTTACTGGCAGGGGGCTGACACTGAAGCTTTCTTT. Translated: CASSYWQGADTEAFF. J is TRBJ1-1 and V is TRBV6-5; TRBD1 aligns across 8 bases. Trimming removed 1 base from V and 3 bases from J; junction bases left unmatched: 4. The CDR3 spans 15 residues. Germline CDR1 and CDR2: MNHEY and SVGAGI.

The CDR3 nucleotides are TGCGCCAGCAGCCCGGGAGGCGGACGGGCCTACGAGCAGTACTTC. This codes for CASSPGGGRAYEQYF. V and J are TRBV5-1 and TRBJ2-7; 7 bases align to TRBD2. The CDR3 has 15 amino acids. The V and J ends lost 4 bases and 2 bases, in that order; junction bases with no gene match: 9. From germline, CDR1 is SGHRS and CDR2 YFSETQ.

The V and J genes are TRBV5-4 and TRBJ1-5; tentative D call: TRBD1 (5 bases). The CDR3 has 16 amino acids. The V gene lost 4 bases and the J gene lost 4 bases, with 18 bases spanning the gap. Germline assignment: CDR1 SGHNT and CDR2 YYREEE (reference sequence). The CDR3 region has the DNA TGTGCCAGCAGCACCGGAGGCAGTCAGGGTAATCAGCCCCAGCATTTT. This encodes CASSTGGSQGNQPQHF.

CDR3 bases: TGCAGCGTTTATCAGCCCGGGACTAGCGGGAGGGCCATCGGGGAGCTGTTTTTT. Translation: CSVYQPGTSGRAIGELFF. The chain links TRBV29-1 to TRBJ2-2; 16 bases line up with TRBD2. The V gene end was trimmed by 5 bases and the J gene end by 7 bases; junction bases not matched to a gene: 13. The CDR3 length is 18 residues. From germline, CDR1 is SQVTM and CDR2 ANQGSEA.

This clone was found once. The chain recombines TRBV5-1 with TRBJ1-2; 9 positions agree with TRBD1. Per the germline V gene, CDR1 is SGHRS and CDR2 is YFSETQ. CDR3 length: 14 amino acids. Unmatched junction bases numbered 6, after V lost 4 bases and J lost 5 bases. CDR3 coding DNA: TGCGCCAGCAGCGGGACAGGGATCGGGTATGGCTACACCTTC. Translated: CASSGTGIGYGYTF.

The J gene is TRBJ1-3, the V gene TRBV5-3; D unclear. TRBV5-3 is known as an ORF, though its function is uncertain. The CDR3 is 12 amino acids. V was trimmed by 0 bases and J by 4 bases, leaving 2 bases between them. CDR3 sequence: CARSLGGNTIYF. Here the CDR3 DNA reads TGTGCCAGAAGCTTGGGGGGAAACACCATATATTTT.

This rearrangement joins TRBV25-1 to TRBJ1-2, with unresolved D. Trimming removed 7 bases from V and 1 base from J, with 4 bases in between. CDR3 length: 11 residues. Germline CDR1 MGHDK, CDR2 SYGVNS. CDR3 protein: CASNDNYGYTF. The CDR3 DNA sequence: TGTGCCAGCAATGATAACTATGGCTACACCTTC.